The 21 T cell receptor beta chains listed next were all sequenced from one sample in a study of a mutant IDH1 vaccine in newly diagnosed glioma. Time point of the sample: baseline, week 1 (first vaccination visit). Described treatment: pre-vaccination baseline after standard-of-care therapy. Some clones are missing from TCRdb's copy, which holds only in-frame ones; the method was immunoSEQ multiplex PCR. The repertoire holds approximately 25,000 clones, with roughly 93% as singletons. Sequencing used PBMCs, obtained from a glioma patient treated with radiotherapy, temozolomide or both. The receptors here all came from a man aged 35 to 55 with glioma.

V and J are TRBV6-6 and TRBJ2-2, with D perhaps TRBD1 (6 bases). Between the trimmed V and J ends, which lost 7 bases and 4 bases, there was a span of 16 bases. The CDR3 extends over 15 amino acids. Germline assignment: CDR1 MNHNY and CDR2 SVGAGI (reference sequence). CDR3: CASIGTPTGTGELFF. The CDR3 DNA is TGTGCCAGCATTGGGACACCCACCGGCACCGGGGAGCTGTTTTTT.

This clone showed up just once. V and J are TRBV7-3 and TRBJ2-3; 9 bases are a match to TRBD2. With 5 bases clipped from V and 4 bases from J, the junction kept 10 bases outside the gene matches. Germline V gives CDR1 SGHTA, CDR2 FQGTGA. The CDR3 has 16 amino acids. The CDR3 nucleotides read TGTGCCAGCAGCCCCGTTCGGGGCGGGGGGGCAGATACGCAGTATTTT. Its translation: CASSPVRGGGADTQYF.

The chain is built from TRBV7-2 and TRBJ2-1; 12 bases map to TRBD2. There are 16 residues in the CDR3. The trim removed 1 base at V and 9 bases at J, leaving 7 bases unmatched. CDR1 and CDR2 from the germline V gene are SGHTA and FQGNSA. The CDR3 loop is CASSLGASGGAGEQFF. Here the CDR3 DNA reads TGTGCCAGCAGCTTAGGTGCTAGCGGGGGGGCCGGTGAGCAGTTCTTC.

V gene TRBV9 combines with J gene TRBJ1-2; the D gene is possibly TRBD1 (6 bases). CDR3 length equals 15 residues. The germline V and J ends were trimmed by 3 bases and 8 bases, with 20 bases remaining between them. CDR1 and CDR2 from the germline V gene are SGDLS and YYNGEE. CDR3 region: CASSAILPGARGYTF. CDR3 sequence (DNA): TGTGCCAGCAGCGCAATTCTTCCAGGGGCCCGGGGCTACACCTTC. The entire variable domain, with the rest obtained from reference TRBV9 and TRBJ1-2, is as follows: DSGVTQTPKHLITATGQRVTLRCSPRSGDLSVYWYQQSLDQGLQFLIQYYNGEERAKGNILERFSAQQFPDLHSELNLSSLELGDSALYFCASSAILPGARGYTFGSGTRLTVV.

This sequence joins TRBV21-1 and TRBJ1-3. TRBV21-1 is a documented pseudogene. The CDR3 totals 16 residues. The CDR3 nucleotides read TGTGCCAGCAGAGAGGAATTACAACACGCACGAAACACCATATATTTT. Encoded protein: CASREELQHARNTIYF.

This sequence joins TRBV7-3 and TRBJ2-1; no definite D call. Trimming shortened V by 5 bases and J by 2 bases, and 13 bases separated the two germline ends. Germline V lookup: CDR1 SGHTA, CDR2 FQGTGA. The CDR3 spans 15 residues. As DNA, the CDR3 is TGTGCCAGCAGCCCGCAGGAAGGGCCCTACAATGAGCAGTTCTTC. It is translated as CASSPQEGPYNEQFF.

The chain uses TRBV10-2 and TRBJ2-1, with D uncertain. This CDR3 contains 12 residues. Germline-derived CDR1 and CDR2 are WSHSY and SAAADI. V lost 5 bases and J lost 1, with 3 bases in between. The CDR3 DNA follows: TGCGCCAGCAGTCTGTCCTACAATGAGCAGTTCTTC. Protein sequence: CASSLSYNEQFF.

The rearrangement links TRBV7-6 to TRBJ2-7; 7 bases align to TRBD2. CDR3 length equals 13 residues. CDR1 and CDR2 from the germline V gene are SGHVS and FNYEAQ. Losses at the gene ends were 0 bases for V and 10 bases for J; bases not matched to a gene: 6. As DNA, the CDR3 is TGTGCCAGCAGCTTAGCTCCGACTAGCCCCCAGTACTTC. Its protein product is CASSLAPTSPQYF.

V usage is TRBV30 and J usage is TRBJ2-1; TRBD2 matches 10 bases. The germline CDR1 and CDR2 sequences are GTSNPN and SVGIG (reference sequence). V shed 2 bases, J shed 4 bases, and the junction held 5 bases outside the gene matches. This CDR3 spans 15 amino acids. The chain's CDR3 is CAWSPGTSVYNEQFF. DNA of the CDR3: TGTGCCTGGAGTCCCGGGACTAGCGTTTACAATGAGCAGTTCTTC.

The chain has TRBV19 and TRBJ1-1, with 7 bases aligning to TRBD1. The length of the CDR3 is 14 residues. Germline CDR1 is LNHDA and CDR2 is SQIVND (reference sequence). V lost 3 bases and J lost 5; bases outside the gene matches: 6. The CDR3 loop reads CASSMEGARTEAFF. Here the CDR3 DNA reads TGTGCCAGTAGTATGGAGGGGGCGCGAACTGAAGCTTTCTTT.

This sequence joins TRBV5-8 and TRBJ1-5; 7 bases align to TRBD1. Germline assignment: CDR1 SGHTS and CDR2 YDEGEE. This CDR3 is 17 amino acids long. V gave up 1 base and J gave up 5 bases; unmatched junction bases: 12. DNA for the CDR3: TGTGCCAGCAGCTTGCAAATGACAGGGAAGTCGGATCAGCCCCAGCATTTT. Its protein product is CASSLQMTGKSDQPQHF.

The chain combines TRBV27 with TRBJ1-2, with D unresolved. Trimming removed 6 bases from V and 7 bases from J, with 21 bases in between. The CDR3 is 15 residues long. Germline V gene data show CDR1 as MNHEY and CDR2 as SMNVEV (reference sequence). The CDR3 sequence is CASRRKNRDVRGYTF. In nucleotides, the CDR3 is TGTGCCAGCAGGCGAAAAAACCGGGATGTCCGTGGCTACACCTTC.

The count of this clone is one. This chain uses TRBV11-2 with TRBJ2-7, with 9 bases that match TRBD1. The CDR3 has 14 amino acids. J was trimmed by 5 bases and V by 3 bases; bases with no gene match: 5. Per germline, CDR1 SGHAT and CDR2 FQNNGV. The CDR3 nucleotides are TGTGCCAGCAGCTTCGGGACAGGGCCCCACGAGCAGTACTTC. It yields the protein CASSFGTGPHEQYF.

This clone showed up just once. This chain uses TRBV5-4 with TRBJ2-3, with 7 bases lining up with TRBD2. Looked up from germline, CDR1 is SGHNT and CDR2 is YYREEE (reference sequence). Trimming took 4 bases from V and 5 from J; bases not matched to a gene: 7. This CDR3 is 14 amino acids long. The CDR3 DNA reads TGTGCCAGCAGCCAAACTAGCGTAGAAGATACGCAGTATTTT. Translated, it gives CASSQTSVEDTQYF.

The chain carries TRBV18 and TRBJ2-7; D remains unclear. This CDR3 contains 14 residues. V was clipped by 5 bases and J by 0 bases, with 11 bases between them. Per the germline V gene, CDR1 is KGHSH and CDR2 is LQKENI. CDR3 amino acids: CASSVRRSSYEQYF. CDR3 sequence (DNA): TGTGCCAGCTCAGTTCGGCGAAGCTCCTACGAGCAGTACTTC.

V usage is TRBV9 and J usage is TRBJ2-7; TRBD1 agrees at 11 bases. The J segment lost 6 bases and the V segment lost 1 base, leaving 9 bases of the junction unmatched. The CDR3 sequence is 16 residues long. Germline CDR1 and CDR2: SGDLS and YYNGEE. CDR3 nucleotide sequence: TGTGCCAGCAGCGTATCGGGGACAGGGGGGTGGGTCGAGCAGTACTTC. This encodes CASSVSGTGGWVEQYF.

CDR3 coding DNA: TGTGCCAGCAGTTACGGGCAGGGGGCTGGAGAGCAGTACTTC. Amino acid sequence: CASSYGQGAGEQYF. V and J are TRBV6-5 and TRBJ2-7, with 8 bases fitting TRBD1. The CDR3 contains 14 residues. J gave up 7 bases and V 2 bases, and 7 bases lay outside the gene matches. Germline assignment: CDR1 MNHEY and CDR2 SVGAGI.

Concerning this clone: The same CDR3 can be traced to other DNA sequences in this sample. The chain combines TRBV9 with TRBJ2-3; no clear D. Trimming removed 2 bases from V and 4 bases from J, with 8 bases in between. CDR1 and CDR2 (germline): SGDLS, YYNGEE. The CDR3 loop spans 13 amino acids. CDR3 sequence: CASSVGSPDTQYF. The DNA for the CDR3 is TGTGCCAGCAGCGTTGGTTCCCCAGATACGCAGTATTTT.

The chain joins TRBV9 to TRBJ1-1; tentatively, D is TRBD1 (5 bases). The CDR3 has 17 residues. V lost 0 bases and J 4 bases, leaving 19 bases between the germline ends. Germline CDR1 reads SGDLS; CDR2 reads YYNGEE. CDR3 coding DNA: TGTGCCAGCAGCGTAGATGGGGGGGTACAGTGGGCCACTGAAGCTTTCTTT. Residues: CASSVDGGVQWATEAFF.

The rearrangement joins TRBV10-3 to TRBJ1-1; D is undetermined. Per the germline V gene, CDR1 is ENHRY and CDR2 is SYGVKD. Trimming pared 5 bases from V and 3 bases from J, leaving 4 bases between. CDR3 length: 11 amino acids. As DNA, the CDR3 is TGTGCCATCAGTAAGGACACTGAAGCTTTCTTT. It specifies CAISKDTEAFF.

The chain combines TRBV4-3 with TRBJ1-2; D gene unclear. This CDR3 contains 15 residues. Trimming pared 0 bases from V and 4 bases from J, leaving 12 bases between. The germline CDR1 and CDR2 sequences are LGHNA and YSLEER. Written as DNA, the CDR3 is TGCGCCAGCAGCCAAGAGGTCGACCTCTTCTATGGCTACACCTTC. Its protein is CASSQEVDLFYGYTF.